Reported below is one T cell receptor (beta chain). This entry is derived from a study of cytomegalovirus exposure and HLA in healthy donors. CDR1 is SEHNR, CDR2 FQNEAQ, per germline (reference sequence). J gave up 8 bases and V 5 bases, and 19 bases lay outside the gene matches. The CDR3 runs to 17 residues. The PCR used 60 Vbeta and 13 Jbeta primers. This table comes from immunoSEQ multiplex PCR, and its TCRdb copy is limited to in-frame clones, with some not included. Of 200,000 to 250,000 clones listed, over 65% are singletons. Material: PBMCs. The sequence came from a man in his forties or fifties in good health and CMV-seronegative. The genes are TRBV7-9 and TRBJ1-2, with TRBD1 identical over 8 bases. The CDR3 region has the DNA TGTGCCAGCAGCCCCAGAGGTTTGGGACAGGCCCTGAGGGGCTACACCTTC. Protein sequence: CASSPRGLGQALRGYTF. The full variable domain, completed using reference TRBV7-9 and TRBJ1-2, is DTGVSQNPRHKITKRGQNVTFRCDPISEHNRLYWYRQTLGQGPEFLTYFQNEAQLEKSRLLSDRFSAERPKGSFSTLEIQRTEQGDSAMYLCASSPRGLGQALRGYTFGSGTRLTVV.